This T cell receptor (beta chain) appears in the sequencing data of a study of cytomegalovirus exposure and HLA in healthy donors. Background on the study: A previous analysis identified fewer than 130 million unique TCR beta sequences derived from approximately 190 million T cells.

Primers: 60 Vbeta forward and 13 Jbeta reverse. Using immunoSEQ multiplex PCR, the repertoire was profiled, and TCRdb retains in-frame clones only, with some absent. The sample carries some 250,000 clones, over 80% recorded once. Germline CDR1 and CDR2: GTSNPN and SVGIG (reference sequence). Trimming removed 0 bases from V and 0 bases from J; junction bases left unmatched: 4. This CDR3 has 16 residues. This clonotype was sampled from a woman aged 40-49 years in good health and CMV-seropositive. The sequenced material came from PBMCs. The rearrangement joins TRBV30 to TRBJ1-1; 10 nucleotides agree with TRBD1. The chain's CDR3 is CAWSVQGTGVNTEAFF. In DNA form, the CDR3 reads TGTGCCTGGAGTGTACAAGGGACAGGGGTGAACACTGAAGCTTTCTTT. Full variable domain (rest looked up from reference TRBV30 and TRBJ1-1): SQTIHQWPATLVQPVGSPLSLECTVEGTSNPNLYWYRQAAGRGLQLLFYSVGIGQISSEVPQNLSASRPQDRQFILSSKKLLLSDSGFYLCAWSVQGTGVNTEAFFGQGTRLTVV.